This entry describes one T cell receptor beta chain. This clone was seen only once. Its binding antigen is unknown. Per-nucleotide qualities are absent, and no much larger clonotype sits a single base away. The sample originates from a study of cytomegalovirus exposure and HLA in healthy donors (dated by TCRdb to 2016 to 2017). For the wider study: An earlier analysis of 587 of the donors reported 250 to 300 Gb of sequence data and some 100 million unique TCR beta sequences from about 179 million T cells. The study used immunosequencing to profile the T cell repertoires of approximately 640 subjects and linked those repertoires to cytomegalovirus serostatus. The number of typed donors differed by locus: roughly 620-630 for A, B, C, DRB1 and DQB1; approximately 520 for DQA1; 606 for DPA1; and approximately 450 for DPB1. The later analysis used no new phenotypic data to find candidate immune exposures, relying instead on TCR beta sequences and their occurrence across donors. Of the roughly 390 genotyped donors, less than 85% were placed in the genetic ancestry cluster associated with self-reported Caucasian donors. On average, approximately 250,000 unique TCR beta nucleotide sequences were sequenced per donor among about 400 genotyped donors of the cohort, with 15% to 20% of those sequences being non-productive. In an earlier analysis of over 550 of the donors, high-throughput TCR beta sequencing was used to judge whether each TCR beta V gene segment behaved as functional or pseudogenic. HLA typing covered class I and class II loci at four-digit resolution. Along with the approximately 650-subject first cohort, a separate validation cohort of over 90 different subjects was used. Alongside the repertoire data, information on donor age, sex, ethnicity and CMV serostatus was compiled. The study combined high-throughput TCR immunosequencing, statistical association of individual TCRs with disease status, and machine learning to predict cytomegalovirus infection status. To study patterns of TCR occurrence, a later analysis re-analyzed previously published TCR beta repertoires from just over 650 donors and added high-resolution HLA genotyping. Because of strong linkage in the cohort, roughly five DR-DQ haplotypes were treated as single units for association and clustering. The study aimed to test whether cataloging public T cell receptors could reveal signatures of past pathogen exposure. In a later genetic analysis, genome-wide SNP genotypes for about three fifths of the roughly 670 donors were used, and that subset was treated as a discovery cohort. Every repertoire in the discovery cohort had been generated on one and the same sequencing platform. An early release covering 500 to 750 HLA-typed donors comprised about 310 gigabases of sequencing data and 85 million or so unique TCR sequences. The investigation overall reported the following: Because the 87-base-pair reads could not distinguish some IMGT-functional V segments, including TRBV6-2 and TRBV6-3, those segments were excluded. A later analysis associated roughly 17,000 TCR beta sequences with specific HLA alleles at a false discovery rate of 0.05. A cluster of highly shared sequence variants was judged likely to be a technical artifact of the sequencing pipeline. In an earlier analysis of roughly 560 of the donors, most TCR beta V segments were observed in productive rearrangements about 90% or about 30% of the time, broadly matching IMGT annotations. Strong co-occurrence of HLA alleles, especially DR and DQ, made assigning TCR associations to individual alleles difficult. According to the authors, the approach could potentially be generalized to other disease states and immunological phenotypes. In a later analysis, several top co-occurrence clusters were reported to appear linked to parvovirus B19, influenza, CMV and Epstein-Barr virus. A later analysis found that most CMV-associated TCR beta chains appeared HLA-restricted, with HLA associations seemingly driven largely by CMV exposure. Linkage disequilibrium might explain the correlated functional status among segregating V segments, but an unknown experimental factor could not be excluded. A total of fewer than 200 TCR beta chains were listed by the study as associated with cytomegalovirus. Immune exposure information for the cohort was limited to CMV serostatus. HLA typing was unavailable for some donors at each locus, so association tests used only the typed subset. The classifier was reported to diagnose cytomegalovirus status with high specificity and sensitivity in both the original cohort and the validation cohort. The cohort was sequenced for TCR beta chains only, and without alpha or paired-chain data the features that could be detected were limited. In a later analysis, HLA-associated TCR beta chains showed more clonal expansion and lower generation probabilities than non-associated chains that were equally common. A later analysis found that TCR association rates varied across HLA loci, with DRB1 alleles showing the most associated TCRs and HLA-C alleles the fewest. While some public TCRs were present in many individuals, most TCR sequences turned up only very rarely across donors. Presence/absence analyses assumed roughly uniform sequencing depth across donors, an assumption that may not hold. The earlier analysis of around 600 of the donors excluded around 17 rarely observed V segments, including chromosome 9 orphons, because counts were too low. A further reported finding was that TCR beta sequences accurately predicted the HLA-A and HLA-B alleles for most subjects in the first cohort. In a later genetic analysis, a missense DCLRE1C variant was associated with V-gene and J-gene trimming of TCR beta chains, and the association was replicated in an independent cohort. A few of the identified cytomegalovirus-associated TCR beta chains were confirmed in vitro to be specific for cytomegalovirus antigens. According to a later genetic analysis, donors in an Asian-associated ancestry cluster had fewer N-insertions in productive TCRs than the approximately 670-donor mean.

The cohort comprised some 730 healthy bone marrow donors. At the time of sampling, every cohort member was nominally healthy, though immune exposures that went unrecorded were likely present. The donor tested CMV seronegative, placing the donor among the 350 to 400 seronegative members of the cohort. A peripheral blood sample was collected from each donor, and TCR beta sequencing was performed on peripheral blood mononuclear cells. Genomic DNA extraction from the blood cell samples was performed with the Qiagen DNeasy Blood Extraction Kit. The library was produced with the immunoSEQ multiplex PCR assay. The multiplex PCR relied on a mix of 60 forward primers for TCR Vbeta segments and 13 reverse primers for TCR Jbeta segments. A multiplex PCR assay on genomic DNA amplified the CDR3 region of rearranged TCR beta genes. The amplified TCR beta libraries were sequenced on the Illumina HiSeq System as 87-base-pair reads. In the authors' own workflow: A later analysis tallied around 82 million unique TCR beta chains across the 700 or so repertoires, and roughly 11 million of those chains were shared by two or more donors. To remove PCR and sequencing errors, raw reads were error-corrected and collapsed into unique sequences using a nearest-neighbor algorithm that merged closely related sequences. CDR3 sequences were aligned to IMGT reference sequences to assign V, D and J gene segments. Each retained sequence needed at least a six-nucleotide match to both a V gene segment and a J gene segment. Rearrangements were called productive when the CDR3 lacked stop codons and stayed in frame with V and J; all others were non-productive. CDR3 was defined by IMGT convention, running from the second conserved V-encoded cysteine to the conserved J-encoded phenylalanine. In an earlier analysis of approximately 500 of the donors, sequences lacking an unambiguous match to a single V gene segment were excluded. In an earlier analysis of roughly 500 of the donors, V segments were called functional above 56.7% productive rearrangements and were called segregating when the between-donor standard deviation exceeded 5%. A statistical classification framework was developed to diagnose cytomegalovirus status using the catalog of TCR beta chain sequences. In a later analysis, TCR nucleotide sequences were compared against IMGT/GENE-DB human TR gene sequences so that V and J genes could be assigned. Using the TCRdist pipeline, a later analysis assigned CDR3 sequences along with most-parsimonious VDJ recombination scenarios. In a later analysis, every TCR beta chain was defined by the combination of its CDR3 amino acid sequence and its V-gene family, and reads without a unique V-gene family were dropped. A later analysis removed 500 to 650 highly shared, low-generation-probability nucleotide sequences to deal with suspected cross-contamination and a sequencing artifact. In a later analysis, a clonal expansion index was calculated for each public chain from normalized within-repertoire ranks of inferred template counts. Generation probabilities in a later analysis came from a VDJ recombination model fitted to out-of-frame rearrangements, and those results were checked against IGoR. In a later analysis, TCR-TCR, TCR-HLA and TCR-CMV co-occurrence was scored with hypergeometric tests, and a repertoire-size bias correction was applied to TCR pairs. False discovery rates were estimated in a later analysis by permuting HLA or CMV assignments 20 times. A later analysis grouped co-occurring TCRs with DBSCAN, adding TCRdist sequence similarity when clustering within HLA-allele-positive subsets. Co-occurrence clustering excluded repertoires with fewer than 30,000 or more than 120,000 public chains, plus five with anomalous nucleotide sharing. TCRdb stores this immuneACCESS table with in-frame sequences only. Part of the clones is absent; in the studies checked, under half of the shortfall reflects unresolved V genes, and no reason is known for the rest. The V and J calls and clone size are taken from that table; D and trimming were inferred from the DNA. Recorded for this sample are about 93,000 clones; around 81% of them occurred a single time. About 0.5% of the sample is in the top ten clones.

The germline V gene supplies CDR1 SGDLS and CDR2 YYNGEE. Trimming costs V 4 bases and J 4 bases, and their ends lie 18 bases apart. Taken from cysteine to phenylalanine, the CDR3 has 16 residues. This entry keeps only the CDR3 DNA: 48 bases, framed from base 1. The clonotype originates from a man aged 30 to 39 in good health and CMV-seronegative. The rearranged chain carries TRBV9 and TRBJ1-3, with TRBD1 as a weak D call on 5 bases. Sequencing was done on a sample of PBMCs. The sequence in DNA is TGTGCCAGCAGCCCCGACAGACCTGATAGGGGAAACACCATATATTTT. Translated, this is CASSPDRPDRGNTIYF.